These 27 T cell receptor beta chains originate from one sample sequenced in a study of identical twins. One entry per CDR3 protein results from TCRdb running MiXCR on the 5' RACE reads. The table records over 200,000 distinct CDR3 sequences, under 12% of them present only once. Source material: memory T cells sorted from blood. The source of these receptors is a man in his forties or fifties in good health.

This clonotype was counted at least ten times. The gene calls are TRBV11-2 and TRBJ2-2, with TRBD2 matching over 10 bases. The germline CDR1 and CDR2 sequences are SGHAT and FQNNGV. The CDR3 has 16 amino acids. V lost 6 bases, J lost 1 base, and 5 bases stayed unmatched. CDR3 nucleotides: TGTGCCAGCAGAATAGCGGGAGGTTTGAACACCGGGGAGCTGTTTTTT. This encodes CASRIAGGLNTGELFF. The whole variable domain, filled in from reference TRBV11-2 and TRBJ2-2, reads EAGVAQSPRYKIIEKRQSVAFWCNPISGHATLYWYQQILGQGPKLLIQFQNNGVVDDSQLPKDRFSAERLKGVDSTLKIQPAKLEDSAVYLCASRIAGGLNTGELFFGEGSRLTVL.

This clonotype has more than one count but fewer than ten. V and J are TRBV9 and TRBJ1-4; perhaps TRBD1 as D (5 bases). V gave up 5 bases and J gave up 7 bases, with 18 bases separating them. The CDR3 totals 15 residues. Germline values: CDR1 SGDLS, CDR2 YYNGEE. DNA of the CDR3: TGTGCCAGCAGGGGACTGATGACATGCCCTGAAAAACTGTTTTTT. Amino acid sequence: CASRGLMTCPEKLFF.

There are a few counts of this clonotype. The chain employs TRBV20-1 and TRBJ2-5; possible D gene TRBD2, 5 bases. CDR1 is DFQATT and CDR2 is SNEGSKA in the germline V gene (reference sequence). V was cut by 1 base and J by 4 bases, with 13 bases left in between. The CDR3 length is 14 residues. The CDR3 coding sequence is TGCAGTGCTAGAGTCCTGTCTAGCCGAGAGACCCAGTACTTC. Translated: CSARVLSSRETQYF.

Ten or more counts support this clonotype. This chain uses TRBV7-8 with TRBJ2-1, with a tentative D call TRBD2 (6 bases). CDR1 and CDR2 from the germline V gene are SGHVS and FQNEAQ. V lost 5 bases and J lost 8, with 10 bases in between. The length of the CDR3 is 12 residues. CDR3 nucleotide sequence: TGTGCCAGCAGCACCGGAGGGTATGAGCAGTTCTTC. Its translation is CASSTGGYEQFF. The whole variable domain, filled in from reference TRBV7-8 and TRBJ2-1, reads GAGVSQSPRYKVAKRGQDVALRCDPISGHVSLFWYQQALGQGPEFLTYFQNEAQLDKSGLPSDRFFAERPEGSVSTLKIQRTQQEDSAVYLCASSTGGYEQFFGPGTRLTVL.

In its sample, this clonotype was seen a few times. The chain couples TRBV7-9 to TRBJ2-3; 7 bases align to TRBD1. Germline-derived CDR1 and CDR2 are SEHNR and FQNEAQ (reference sequence). The CDR3 is 16 amino acids. V shed 3 bases and J 5 bases; nucleotides not matched to a gene: 11. The DNA for the CDR3 is TGTGCCAGCAGCTTTGGTACAGGGGATGCGGGAGATACGCAGTATTTT. Translated: CASSFGTGDAGDTQYF.

This clonotype has at least ten counts. CDR3 sequence: CASGREPYSEPSYEQYF. The CDR3 bases are TGTGCCAGCGGACGAGAACCCTACAGCGAACCCTCCTACGAGCAGTACTTC. This chain joins TRBV28 and TRBJ2-7; unclear D gene. Germline V gene data show CDR1 as MDHEN and CDR2 as SYDVKM. Trimming left V 8 bases short and J 0 bases short, with 23 bases between. This CDR3 spans 17 amino acids.

This clonotype has only a few counts. The J gene is TRBJ2-1, the V gene TRBV4-3; 7 nucleotides match TRBD1. This CDR3 is 16 amino acids long. CDR1 LGHNA and CDR2 YSLEER come from the germline V gene. V was pared by 0 bases and J by 6 bases, with 8 bases of the junction left unmatched. The CDR3 here is CASSQEVQGLVNEQFF. As DNA, the CDR3 is TGCGCCAGCAGCCAAGAGGTACAGGGGCTGGTCAATGAGCAGTTCTTC.

The rearrangement links TRBV3-1 to TRBJ1-1; no definite D call. The CDR3 consists of 14 residues. V dropped 0 bases and J dropped 3 bases, with 8 bases sitting between them. Germline CDR1 and CDR2: LGHDT and YNNKEL (reference sequence). CDR3 sequence (DNA): TGTGCCAGCAGCCAAGAATCTAGGGACACTGAAGCTTTCTTT. It specifies CASSQESRDTEAFF.

This clonotype was counted between two and nine times. The CDR3 DNA follows: TGCGCCAGCAGCTTGGTACAGGGGATGAACACTGAAGCTTTCTTT. Translating it yields CASSLVQGMNTEAFF. The chain couples TRBV5-1 to TRBJ1-1; TRBD1 matches at 7 bases. Trimming cost V 0 bases and J 0 bases; bases outside gene matches: 2. The CDR3 sequence is 15 residues long. CDR1 is SGHRS and CDR2 is YFSETQ in the germline V gene.

This clonotype was seen ten or more times. The DNA of the CDR3 is TGTGCCAGCAGTGAGGGTTACAGGGAGAGGAGATCACCCCTCCACTTT. Translation: CASSEGYRERRSPLHF. J is TRBJ1-6 and V is TRBV25-1; maybe TRBD1 (6 bases). The CDR3 is made up of 16 amino acids. From germline, CDR1 is MGHDK and CDR2 SYGVNS. Trimming removed 3 bases at V and 10 bases at J, with 19 bases between. The variable domain in full, completed from reference TRBV25-1 and TRBJ1-6, reads EADIYQTPRYLVIGTGKKITLECSQTMGHDKMYWYQQDPGMELHLIHYSYGVNSTEKGDLSSESTVSRIRTEHFPLTLESARPSHTSQYLCASSEGYRERRSPLHFGNGTRLTVT.

This clonotype was counted only a few times. This chain uses TRBV28 with TRBJ1-4; D ambiguous. The CDR3 runs 14 residues. V was shortened by 4 bases and J by 2 bases, with 8 bases between the two germline ends. From germline, CDR1 is MDHEN and CDR2 SYDVKM. CDR3: CASSYRTTNEKLFF. The CDR3 nucleotides read TGTGCCAGCAGTTACCGAACCACTAATGAAAAACTGTTTTTT.

The sample holds a few counts of this clonotype. The chain uses TRBV2 and TRBJ2-3, with 11 nucleotides matching TRBD2. Unmatched junction bases numbered 2, after V lost 2 bases and J lost 4 bases. Germline CDR1 SNHLY, CDR2 FYNNEI. This CDR3 contains 15 residues. The CDR3 DNA reads TGTGCCAGCAGTGAATTTAGCGGGGGGGCAGATACGCAGTATTTT. This codes for CASSEFSGGADTQYF.

This clonotype was observed a handful of times. This chain uses TRBV7-2 with TRBJ2-7; D possibly corresponds to TRBD2 (5 bases). With 5 bases removed from V and 2 bases from J, the gap between germline ends came to 13 bases. The CDR3 sequence is 14 residues long. Looked up from germline, CDR1 is SGHTA and CDR2 is FQGNSA. As DNA, the CDR3 is TGTGCCAGCAGCCCCTCAGGCGGGCCCTACGAGCAGTACTTC. This gives the protein CASSPSGGPYEQYF.

V is TRBV6-5 and J is TRBJ1-1; no reliable D call. V was pared by 2 bases and J by 5 bases, with 15 bases between. The CDR3 sequence is 15 residues long. Germline values: CDR1 MNHEY, CDR2 SVGAGI. This CDR3 is CASSYGRTGGTEAFF. CDR3 nucleotides: TGTGCCAGCAGTTACGGGCGGACGGGAGGGACTGAAGCTTTCTTT.

This clonotype was observed a handful of times. The rearrangement uses TRBV28 and TRBJ2-5, with TRBD1 matching 9 bases. Losses at the gene ends were 5 bases for V and 5 bases for J; bases not matched to a gene: 18. The CDR3 is made up of 18 amino acids. Germline V gives CDR1 MDHEN, CDR2 SYDVKM. CDR3 protein: CASSPWPGQGAVLETQYF. The DNA for the CDR3 is TGTGCCAGCAGTCCCTGGCCGGGACAGGGAGCGGTGCTGGAGACCCAGTACTTC. Supplemented by reference TRBV28 and TRBJ2-5, the full variable domain reads DVKVTQSSRYLVKRTGEKVFLECVQDMDHENMFWYRQDPGLGLRLIYFSYDVKMKEKGDIPEGYSVSREKKERFSLILESASTNQTSMYLCASSPWPGQGAVLETQYFGPGTRLLVL.

The chain has TRBV3-1 and TRBJ2-7, with D possibly being TRBD1 or TRBD2 (5 bases each). The V gene lost 1 base and the J gene lost 3 bases, with 7 bases spanning the gap. This CDR3 has 13 residues. CDR1 and CDR2 from the germline V gene are LGHDT and YNNKEL (reference sequence). The CDR3 loop is CASSQAGSYEQYF. For the CDR3, the DNA is TGTGCCAGCAGCCAAGCAGGGAGCTACGAGCAGTACTTC.

This clonotype was seen at least ten times. The chain combines TRBV5-1 with TRBJ2-1; TRBD2 aligns across 10 bases. Germline CDR1 and CDR2: SGHRS and YFSETQ. With 4 bases clipped from V and 9 bases from J, the junction kept 10 bases outside the gene matches. The CDR3 is made up of 15 amino acids. CDR3 nucleotide sequence: TGCGCCAGCAGCCCTCCAGCGGGGGGGCGTAGTGAGCAGTTCTTC. Translation gives CASSPPAGGRSEQFF.

This clonotype was observed many times. This sequence joins TRBV5-1 and TRBJ2-4; 10 positions match TRBD1. There are 15 residues in the CDR3. J was trimmed by 1 base and V by 4 bases; bases with no gene match: 2. CDR1 and CDR2 (germline): SGHRS, YFSETQ. The CDR3 protein is CASSQGQGAKNIQYF. The CDR3 DNA sequence: TGCGCCAGCAGCCAGGGACAGGGGGCCAAAAACATTCAGTACTTC.

The genes are TRBV20-1 and TRBJ2-6; D unclear. The CDR3 is made up of 15 amino acids. CDR1 DFQATT and CDR2 SNEGSKA come from the germline V gene (reference sequence). Trimming removed 0 bases at V and 2 bases at J, with 8 bases between. CDR3 sequence: CSAREVNTGANVLTF. In nucleotides, the CDR3 is TGCAGTGCTAGAGAGGTGAATACTGGGGCCAACGTCCTGACTTTC.

This clonotype was detected only a few times. This chain connects TRBV12-3 or TRBV12-4 to TRBJ2-1; D is possibly TRBD1 (5 bases). Trimming shortened V by 5 bases and J by 8 bases, and 16 bases separated the two germline ends. The CDR3 has 14 residues. The CDR3 DNA reads as TGTGCCAGCAGTCCCGACAGATCGGGCTATGAGCAGTTCTTC. Translating gives CASSPDRSGYEQFF.

The V and J genes are TRBV4-1 and TRBJ2-1, with D perhaps matching TRBD2 (7 bases). Germline CDR1 is MGHRA and CDR2 is YSYEKL. The germline V and J ends were trimmed by 8 bases and 4 bases, with 9 bases remaining between them. The CDR3 totals 12 residues. The chain's CDR3 is CASGGAYNEQFF. The CDR3, as DNA: TGCGCCAGCGGGGGGGCATACAATGAGCAGTTCTTC.

This clonotype was counted many times. This chain joins TRBV3-1 and TRBJ2-4; 9 nucleotides align to TRBD2. From germline, CDR1 is LGHDT and CDR2 YNNKEL (reference sequence). V dropped 0 bases and J dropped 11; count of bases not matched to a gene: 11. The CDR3 has 16 residues. DNA of the CDR3: TGTGCCAGCAGCCAAGACCCCAGACTAGCGGTTTCTCTTCAGTACTTC. It encodes CASSQDPRLAVSLQYF.

The sample holds many counts of this clonotype. The chain couples TRBV4-3 to TRBJ1-6, with a tentative D call TRBD1 (6 bases). V gave up 1 base and J gave up 7 bases, with 14 bases separating them. The CDR3 loop spans 16 amino acids. Germline-derived CDR1 and CDR2 are LGHNA and YSLEER. For the CDR3, the DNA is TGCGCCAGCAGCCAAGTAGATATCAGGGGAAATTCACCCCTCCACTTT. Encoded protein: CASSQVDIRGNSPLHF.

This clonotype turned up a few times. This chain joins TRBV5-1 and TRBJ2-6; tentatively, D is TRBD1 (6 bases). V lost 4 bases and J lost 0, with 17 bases in between. Per germline, CDR1 SGHRS and CDR2 YFSETQ. The CDR3 runs 18 residues. CDR3 loop: CASSIQGSAFSGANVLTF. The CDR3 bases are TGCGCCAGCAGCATACAGGGTTCTGCCTTCTCTGGGGCCAACGTCCTGACTTTC.

V is TRBV18 and J is TRBJ2-7; D perhaps matches TRBD1 (6 bases). The V gene lost 6 bases and the J gene lost 2 bases, with 11 bases spanning the gap. The CDR3 consists of 13 residues. The V gene's germline CDR1 is KGHSH and CDR2 LQKENI. DNA of the CDR3: TGTGCCAGCTCGTCGCAGGGGACCTACGAGCAGTACTTC. This codes for CASSSQGTYEQYF.

J is TRBJ1-1 and V is TRBV2; 7 bases are a match to TRBD1. Germline trimming cut 6 bases from V and 0 bases from J; bases unmatched to any gene: 4. This CDR3 contains 14 residues. The germline CDR1 and CDR2 sequences are SNHLY and FYNNEI. In DNA, the CDR3 is TGTGCCAGCAGGCGGGACAGCTTGAACACTGAAGCTTTCTTT. Amino acid sequence: CASRRDSLNTEAFF.

This clonotype was counted only a few times. CDR3 residues: CASSQSWGSYEQYF. The CDR3 coding sequence is TGTGCCAGCAGCCAATCTTGGGGCTCCTACGAGCAGTACTTC. The rearrangement links TRBV3-1 to TRBJ2-7, with D hard to call. Trimming took 2 bases from V and 0 from J, leaving 8 bases between them. This CDR3 has 14 residues. The germline CDR1 and CDR2 sequences are LGHDT and YNNKEL (reference sequence).